These 7 T cell receptor beta chains share one sample of origin, sequenced in a study of a mutant IDH1 vaccine in newly diagnosed glioma. No antigen has been assigned to these receptors. Indicated time point: week 23, last vaccination. Alongside topical imiquimod, each dose of vaccine comprised 300 ug of mutant IDH1 20-mer peptide. The method was immunoSEQ multiplex PCR; TCRdb's version includes in-frame clones alone and lacks a portion of them. The sample lists about 33,000 clones; 88% were seen once. The specimen comprised PBMCs, sampled from a glioma patient whose treatment included an IDH1 peptide vaccine. These receptors all come from a man aged 35 to 55 with glioma.

The CDR3 here is CAISPGDTYEQRYF. Here the CDR3 DNA reads TGTGCCATCAGTCCGGGAGATACTTACGAGCAGAGGTACTTC. The rearrangement joins TRBV10-3 to TRBJ2-7; tentatively, D is TRBD2 (6 bases). With 5 bases removed from V and 12 bases from J, the gap between germline ends came to 23 bases. This CDR3 has 14 amino acids. Germline CDR1 reads ENHRY; CDR2 reads SYGVKD.

The chain has TRBV6-4 and TRBJ2-2, with 11 bases matching TRBD2. V lost 3 bases, J lost 5 bases, and 2 bases stayed unmatched. Per the germline V gene, CDR1 is MRHNA and CDR2 is SNTAGT. There are 15 residues in the CDR3. The CDR3 here is CASSELAGETGELFF. DNA for the CDR3: TGTGCCAGCAGTGAACTAGCGGGAGAAACCGGGGAGCTGTTTTTT.

V is TRBV6-6 and J is TRBJ1-1, with 7 positions matching TRBD1. J lost 2 bases, V lost 6 bases, and 6 bases had no gene match. CDR1 and CDR2 (germline): MNHNY, SVGAGI (reference sequence). This CDR3 region has 14 residues. The CDR3 spells CASSYGQANTEAFF. The CDR3 DNA sequence: TGTGCCAGCAGCTACGGACAGGCTAACACTGAAGCTTTCTTT.

J is TRBJ1-2 and V is TRBV2, with TRBD1 matching 8 bases. Germline V gives CDR1 SNHLY, CDR2 FYNNEI. Trimming at V came to 9 bases and at J to 7 bases, leaving 4 bases not matched to a gene. The CDR3 loop spans 11 amino acids. CDR3 amino acids: CASRTGPGYTF. The CDR3 DNA reads TGTGCCAGTAGGACAGGGCCTGGCTACACCTTC.

V usage is TRBV6-5 and J usage is TRBJ2-7; 10 nucleotides match TRBD2. The CDR3 runs to 14 residues. Unmatched junction bases numbered 5, after V lost 6 bases and J lost 3 bases. Germline V gene data show CDR1 as MNHEY and CDR2 as SVGAGI. In nucleotides, the CDR3 is TGTGCCAGCAGCCTAGCGGGAGTTTTCTACGAGCAGTACTTC. Translation: CASSLAGVFYEQYF.

The J gene is TRBJ2-1, the V gene TRBV4-1, with TRBD1 matching over 7 bases. CDR1 and CDR2 from the germline V gene are MGHRA and YSYEKL. V was pared by 4 bases and J by 4 bases, with 10 bases of the junction left unmatched. The CDR3 extends over 16 amino acids. For the CDR3, the DNA is TGCGCCAGCAGCCCTACAGGGGCGGAGAGATACAATGAGCAGTTCTTC. Residues: CASSPTGAERYNEQFF.

The V call is TRBV5-1, the J call TRBJ2-7, with 8 bases lining up with TRBD2. CDR3 size: 16 residues. Trimming took 3 bases from V and 2 from J; bases not matched to a gene: 10. Looked up from germline, CDR1 is SGHRS and CDR2 is YFSETQ. The CDR3 loop reads CASSSNAGGTPYEQYF. The CDR3 nucleotides read TGCGCCAGCAGCTCAAATGCGGGAGGCACGCCCTACGAGCAGTACTTC. The full variable domain, with the rest looked up from reference TRBV5-1 and TRBJ2-7, is KAGVTQTPRYLIKTRGQQVTLSCSPISGHRSVSWYQQTPGQGLQFLFEYFSETQRNKGNFPGRFSGRQFSNSRSEMNVSTLELGDSALYLCASSSNAGGTPYEQYFGPGTRLTVT.